This T cell receptor beta chain was recorded in a study of cytomegalovirus exposure and HLA in healthy donors (dated by TCRdb to about 2017). Concerning the study at large: According to a later analysis, one platform produced both the 100 to 150 validation repertoires and the roughly 660 repertoires of the first cohort. The study aimed to test whether signatures of past pathogen exposure could be identified by cataloging public T cell receptors. Besides the first cohort of some 670 subjects, a separate validation cohort made up of 120 different subjects was used. High-throughput TCR immunosequencing, statistical association of individual TCRs with disease status, and machine learning were combined to predict cytomegalovirus infection status.

Summary of the overall study and its limitations: A later analysis found that TCRs clustered in the first cohort also tended to co-occur in the roughly 120 validation repertoires, with approximately 95% of cluster scores above 0. The validation cohort had no HLA typing available for a later analysis, so co-occurrence within that cohort was assessed over all 120 or so repertoires. Across donors, most TCR sequences were observed very rarely, whereas some public TCRs were present in many individuals. A total of 150 or so TCR beta chains were listed by the study as associated with cytomegalovirus. It was suggested by the authors that the approach could potentially be generalized to other disease states and immunological phenotypes. In vitro tests confirmed that a few of the cytomegalovirus-associated TCR beta chains recognize cytomegalovirus antigens. The classifier was reported to diagnose cytomegalovirus status with high specificity and sensitivity in both the original cohort and the validation cohort.

Of note for this clone: The antigen this receptor binds is unknown. The record has no base qualities; no much larger clone is one base away.

Libraries were prepared through the immunoSEQ multiplex PCR assay. From the authors' description of their analysis: To diagnose cytomegalovirus status from the catalog of TCR beta chain sequences, a statistical classification framework was built. TCRdb re-hosts the immuneACCESS table, in-frame sequences only. Its copies lack some clones; in the studies checked, an unresolved V gene accounts for under half of them, and the cause for the rest is not known. V, J and clone size reflect that table, while D and trimming were determined from the DNA. The sample includes about 110,000 clones, with roughly 84% observed a single time. The leading ten clones occupy 3% to 3.5% of the sample. Relative to germline, V is 0 bases shorter and J is 8 bases shorter, with 17 bases between their ends. The CDR3 holds 16 amino acids from the cysteine to the phenylalanine. Only CDR3 DNA is held: 48 bases, read in frame from base 1. The germline V gene (reference sequence) specifies MNHNY as CDR1 and SVGAGI as CDR2.

Donors formed part of the validation cohort, which comprised approximately 130 subjects and was distinct from the first cohort of 690 or so subjects. The chain uses TRBV6-6 and TRBJ2-1; 5 matching bases give a weak D call of TRBD1. The sequenced sample was PBMCs. This clonotype originated in a woman younger than 30 in good health and CMV-seronegative. In nucleotides, the sequence is TGTGCCAGCAGTTACTCGACACAGGCGTCTATGGATGAGCAGTTCTTC. It specifies CASSYSTQASMDEQFF.